Described below is a single T cell receptor beta chain sequence and its context. The data were taken from a study of blood T cell repertoires in COVID-19. The overall study: Acute and convalescent COVID-19 samples came from the United States, Italy and Spain.

Germline V gene sequence: CDR1 SEHNR, CDR2 FQNEAQ (reference sequence). V lost 5 bases and J lost 4, with 11 bases in between. This CDR3 has 14 amino acids. Under the authors' procedure: From reference gene primer amplification, estimates of nucleated cell counts were derived. Here immunoSEQ multiplex PCR was the method, and the copy in TCRdb shows in-frame clones only, minus some. V, J and clone size reflect that table, while D and trimming were determined from the DNA. This sample has about 320,000 clones, with 80% to 90% found just once. The rearrangement links TRBV7-9 to TRBJ2-2, with D possibly being TRBD1 (6 bases). The specimen sequenced was peripheral blood. The receptor's source is a woman in her forties or fifties with acute or convalescent COVID-19. The CDR3 region is CASSPRTATGELFF. The DNA for the CDR3 is TGTGCCAGCAGCCCCCGGACAGCCACCGGGGAGCTGTTTTTT.